This note documents a single TCR beta chain sequence. Its antigen remains unidentified. The record originates from a study of cytomegalovirus exposure and HLA in healthy donors. Broader study findings: The study put roughly 160 TCR beta chains on its list as cytomegalovirus-associated. Subsequent analysis showed first-cohort TCR clusters tending to co-occur in about 110 validation repertoires.

This table comes from immunoSEQ multiplex PCR, and its TCRdb copy is limited to in-frame clones, with some not included. The sample shows 170,000 or so clones, about 80% of them seen only once. The TCR was taken from a woman younger than 35 in good health and CMV-seropositive. The material sequenced was PBMCs.

In DNA form, the CDR3 reads TGTGCCAGCAGCCAAGGGACAGGGGGTCCCACTGAAGCTTTCTTT. Translating it yields CASSQGTGGPTEAFF. V usage is TRBV7-2 and J usage is TRBJ1-1; 11 bases line up with TRBD1. Germline CDR1 and CDR2: SGHTA and FQGNSA. CDR3 size: 15 residues. With V trimmed by 5 bases and J by 4 bases, 6 bases remained unmatched.